Here is one T cell receptor (beta chain) with its context. The antigen remains undetermined. V lost 5 bases and J 6 bases, leaving 11 bases between the germline ends. This CDR3 has 12 amino acids. Germline-derived CDR1 and CDR2 are SGHTA and FQGNSA. This sample is drawn from a study of cytomegalovirus exposure and HLA in healthy donors. The PCR made use of 60 Vbeta and 13 Jbeta primers. The protocol was immunoSEQ multiplex PCR, while the TCRdb copy is restricted to in-frame clones and leaves out a portion. The table has about 85,000 clones, under 80% seen once; the top ten hold roughly 2%. Study-wide results and caveats: Most TCR sequences were rare, but some public TCRs occurred in many donors. CMV serostatus stood as the only immune exposure information on hand. A later look showed TCR association rates differing by HLA locus, highest for DRB1 and lowest for HLA-C. Presence/absence analysis assumed near-uniform sequencing depth across donors.

This TCR came from a boy aged 5-17 years in good health and CMV-seronegative. Source material: PBMCs. V gene TRBV7-2 combines with J gene TRBJ2-7; possible D gene TRBD1, 6 bases. The CDR3 sequence is CASSHTGREQYF. As DNA, the CDR3 is TGTGCCAGCAGCCATACAGGGCGCGAGCAGTACTTC.